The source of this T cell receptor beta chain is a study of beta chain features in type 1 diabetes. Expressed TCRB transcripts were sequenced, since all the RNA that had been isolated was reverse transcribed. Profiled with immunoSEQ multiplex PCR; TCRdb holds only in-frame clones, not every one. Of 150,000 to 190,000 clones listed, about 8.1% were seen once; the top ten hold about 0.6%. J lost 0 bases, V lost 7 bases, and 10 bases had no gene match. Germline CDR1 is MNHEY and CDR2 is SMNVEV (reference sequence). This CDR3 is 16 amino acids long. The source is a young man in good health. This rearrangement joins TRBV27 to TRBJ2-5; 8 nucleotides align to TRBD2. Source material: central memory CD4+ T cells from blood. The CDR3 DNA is TGTGCCAGCACCCTACTAGCGGAGAAGTACCAAGAGACCCAGTACTTC. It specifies CASTLLAEKYQETQYF.